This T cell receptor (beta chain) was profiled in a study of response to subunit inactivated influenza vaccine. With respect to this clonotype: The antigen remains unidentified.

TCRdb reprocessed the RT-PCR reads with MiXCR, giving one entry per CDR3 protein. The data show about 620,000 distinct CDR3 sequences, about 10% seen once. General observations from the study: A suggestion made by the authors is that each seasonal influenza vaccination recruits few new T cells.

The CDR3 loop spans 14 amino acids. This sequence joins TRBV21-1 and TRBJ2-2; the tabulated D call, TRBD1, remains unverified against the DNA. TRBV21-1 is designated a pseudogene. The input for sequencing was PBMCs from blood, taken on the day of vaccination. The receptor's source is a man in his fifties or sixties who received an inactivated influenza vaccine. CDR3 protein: CASIIRGGTGELFF. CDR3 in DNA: TGTGCCAGCATCATCAGGGGGGGGACCGGGGAGCTGTTTTTT.